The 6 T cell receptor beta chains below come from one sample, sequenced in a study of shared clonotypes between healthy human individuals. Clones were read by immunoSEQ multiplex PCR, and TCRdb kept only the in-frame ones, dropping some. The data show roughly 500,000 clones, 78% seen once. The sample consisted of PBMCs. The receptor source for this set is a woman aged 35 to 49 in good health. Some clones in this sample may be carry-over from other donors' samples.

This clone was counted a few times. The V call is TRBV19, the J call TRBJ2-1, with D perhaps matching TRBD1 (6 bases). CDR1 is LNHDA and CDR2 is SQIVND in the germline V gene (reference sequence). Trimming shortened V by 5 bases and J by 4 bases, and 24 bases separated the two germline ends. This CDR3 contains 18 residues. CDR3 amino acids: CASSPYLSGTRAYNEQFF. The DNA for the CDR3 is TGTGCCAGTAGTCCGTACCTGTCAGGGACAAGGGCATACAATGAGCAGTTCTTC.

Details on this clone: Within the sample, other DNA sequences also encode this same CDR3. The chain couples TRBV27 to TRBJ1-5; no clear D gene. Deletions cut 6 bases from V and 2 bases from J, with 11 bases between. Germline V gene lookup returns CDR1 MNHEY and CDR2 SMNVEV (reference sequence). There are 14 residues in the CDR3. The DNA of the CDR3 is TGTGCCAGCAGCCTTCTCGGGGGCAATCAGCCCCAGCATTTT. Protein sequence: CASSLLGGNQPQHF.

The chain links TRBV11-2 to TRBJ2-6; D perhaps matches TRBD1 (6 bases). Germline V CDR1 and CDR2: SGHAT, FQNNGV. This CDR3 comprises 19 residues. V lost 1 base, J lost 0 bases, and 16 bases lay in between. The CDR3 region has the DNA TGTGCCAGCAGCTTAGGGGTCGGACAGCCAATCTCTGGGGCCAACGTCCTGACTTTC. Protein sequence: CASSLGVGQPISGANVLTF.

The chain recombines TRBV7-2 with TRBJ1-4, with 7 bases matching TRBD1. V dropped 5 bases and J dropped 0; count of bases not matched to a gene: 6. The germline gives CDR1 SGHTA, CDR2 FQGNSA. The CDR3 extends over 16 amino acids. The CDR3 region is CASSQRQGATNEKLFF. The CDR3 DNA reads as TGTGCCAGCAGCCAACGACAGGGAGCAACTAATGAAAAACTGTTTTTT.

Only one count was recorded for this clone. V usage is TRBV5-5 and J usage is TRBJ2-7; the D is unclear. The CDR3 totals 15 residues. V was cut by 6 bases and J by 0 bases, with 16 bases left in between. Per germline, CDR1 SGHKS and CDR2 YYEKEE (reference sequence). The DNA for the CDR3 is TGTGCCAGCACTGACCCAAGTACATCCTCCTACGAGCAGTACTTC. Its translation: CASTDPSTSSYEQYF.

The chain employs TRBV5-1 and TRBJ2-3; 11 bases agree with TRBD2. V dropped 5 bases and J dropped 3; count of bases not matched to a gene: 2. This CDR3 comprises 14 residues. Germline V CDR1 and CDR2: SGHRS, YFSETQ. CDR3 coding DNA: TGCGCCAGCAGTACTAGCGGGGGAACAGATACGCAGTATTTT. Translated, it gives CASSTSGGTDTQYF.